A single sample is the source of the 22 T cell receptor beta chains below, sequenced in a study of blood T cell repertoires in COVID-19. The table came from immunoSEQ multiplex PCR; TCRdb's copy has only in-frame clones and leaves some out. The sample includes around 300,000 clones, roughly 88% of them seen just once. Sequencing used peripheral blood. The origin of the receptors is a woman aged 45-59 years with active or convalescent COVID-19.

The chain joins TRBV5-4 to TRBJ2-1, with TRBD2 matching over 13 bases. Per germline, CDR1 SGHNT and CDR2 YYREEE (reference sequence). V trimming: 4 bases; J trimming: 2 bases; junction bases outside the gene matches: 9. The CDR3 is 18 residues long. The CDR3 is CASSRGGLAGQTYNEQFF. The CDR3 DNA reads as TGTGCCAGCAGCCGTGGGGGACTAGCGGGGCAGACCTACAATGAGCAGTTCTTC.

The chain combines TRBV4-2 with TRBJ1-2; 9 bases match TRBD1. CDR1 and CDR2 from the germline V gene are LGHNA and YNFKEQ. This CDR3 has 16 amino acids. V gave up 4 bases and J gave up 6 bases; unmatched junction bases: 12. The CDR3 region has the DNA TGTGCCAGCAGCCCGACGGACAGGGGTGGGGCGGATGGCTACACCTTC. It yields the protein CASSPTDRGGADGYTF.

V usage is TRBV5-1 and J usage is TRBJ1-1; possibly TRBD1 for D (5 bases). The CDR3 totals 17 residues. The ends were cut back, 0 bases at V and 6 bases at J, with 21 bases in the middle. Germline CDR1 is SGHRS and CDR2 is YFSETQ. The CDR3 loop reads CASSLGAYDRTPPEAFF. The CDR3 coding sequence is TGCGCCAGCAGCTTGGGAGCCTACGATCGGACACCCCCTGAAGCTTTCTTT.

The V call is TRBV30, the J call TRBJ2-1; D is possibly TRBD1 (6 bases). Between the trimmed V and J ends, which lost 2 bases and 0 bases, there was a span of 11 bases. CDR3 length: 15 residues. Germline assignment: CDR1 GTSNPN and CDR2 SVGIG (reference sequence). The CDR3 sequence: CAWSQGQSSYNEQFF. In DNA, the CDR3 is TGTGCCTGGAGTCAGGGGCAGAGCTCCTACAATGAGCAGTTCTTC.

The V and J genes are TRBV19 and TRBJ1-2; D is perhaps TRBD1 (6 bases). This CDR3 spans 13 amino acids. In germline, CDR1 is LNHDA, CDR2 SQIVND (reference sequence). V was pared by 5 bases and J by 10 bases, with 17 bases between. CDR3 DNA: TGTGCCAGTAGTGCCTCCGGGACAATTGTCTACACCTTC. Amino acids: CASSASGTIVYTF.

The V and J genes are TRBV5-4 and TRBJ2-3, with 12 bases aligning to TRBD2. Germline values: CDR1 SGHNT, CDR2 YYREEE (reference sequence). Trimming cost V 1 base and J 0 bases; bases outside gene matches: 6. This CDR3 has 18 residues. The CDR3 sequence: CASSLKLAGGPSTDTQYF. The CDR3 DNA follows: TGTGCCAGCAGCTTGAAACTAGCGGGAGGCCCTAGCACAGATACGCAGTATTTT.

V gene TRBV4-1 combines with J gene TRBJ1-6, with 7 bases matching TRBD1. The CDR3 is made up of 14 amino acids. Germline V gene sequence: CDR1 MGHRA, CDR2 YSYEKL. The junction had 7 bases not matched to a gene; V was cut back by 3 bases and J by 11 bases. The chain's CDR3 is CASSQRTGDTPLHF. The CDR3 DNA follows: TGCGCCAGCAGCCAGAGAACAGGGGATACACCCCTCCACTTT.

V gene TRBV7-2 combines with J gene TRBJ2-1, with 13 bases aligning to TRBD2. The junction had 7 bases not matched to a gene; V was cut back by 1 base and J by 13 bases. The length of the CDR3 is 15 residues. The germline V gene has CDR1 SGHTA and CDR2 FQGNSA. In DNA, the CDR3 is TGTGCCAGCAGCTTAGAACACGGACTAGCGGGAGCTCAGTTCTTC. It is translated as CASSLEHGLAGAQFF.

The gene calls are TRBV4-3 and TRBJ2-7, with 7 bases identical to TRBD1. J lost 3 bases, V lost 0 bases, and 8 bases had no gene match. The germline CDR1 and CDR2 sequences are LGHNA and YSLEER. There are 16 residues in the CDR3. The CDR3 region has the DNA TGCGCCAGCAGCCAAGAAAGGGGCAGGGGGAACTACGAGCAGTACTTC. Residues: CASSQERGRGNYEQYF.

The chain links TRBV7-2 to TRBJ2-3, with 10 bases fitting TRBD2. Germline trimming cut 1 base from V and 6 bases from J; bases unmatched to any gene: 7. The CDR3 consists of 16 residues. Germline lookup yields CDR1 SGHTA and CDR2 FQGNSA. CDR3 residues: CASSLVQLAGRDTQYF. In DNA form, the CDR3 reads TGTGCCAGCAGCTTAGTTCAACTAGCGGGGCGGGATACGCAGTATTTT.

This clone showed up just once. J is TRBJ2-1 and V is TRBV29-1, with a weak D call TRBD2 (5 bases). This CDR3 region has 15 residues. Germline V CDR1 and CDR2: SQVTM, ANQGSEA. V lost 8 bases, J lost 6 bases, and 23 bases lay in between. DNA of the CDR3: TGCAGCCCCCATGGGGAAGAATTTAGCGTCAATGAGCAGTTCTTC. It translates to CSPHGEEFSVNEQFF.

The chain is built from TRBV5-1 and TRBJ1-5; 7 bases fit TRBD1. Germline V CDR1 and CDR2: SGHRS, YFSETQ. The ends lost 4 bases at V and 3 bases at J; junction bases unmatched: 7. The CDR3 covers 15 residues. CDR3 residues: CASSVSGTDNQPQHF. Written as DNA, the CDR3 is TGCGCCAGCAGCGTTTCCGGGACAGACAATCAGCCCCAGCATTTT.

Only a few counts were recorded for this clone. An end of the junction differs from the germline gene, which may be a read error. This chain uses TRBV3-1 (or the pseudogene TRBV3-2) with TRBJ1-2; maybe TRBD1 (6 bases). Germline CDR1 LGHDT, CDR2 YNNKEL (reference sequence). The CDR3 consists of 14 residues. The CDR3 DNA follows: TGTGCCAGCCGCCAGGGGAGTGGGGACTATGGCTACACCTTC. Translating it yields CASRQGSGDYGYTF.

In this sample, this clone turned up a few times. CDR3 sequence (DNA): TGTGCCAGCAGTTTTCTTCAGGGAGGCTACGAGCAGTACTTC. It is translated as CASSFLQGGYEQYF. The gene calls are TRBV6-2 or TRBV6-3 and TRBJ2-7; D perhaps matches TRBD2 (6 bases). The CDR3 covers 14 residues. Trimming removed 4 bases from V and 3 bases from J, with 13 bases in between. Per the germline V gene, CDR1 is MNHEY and CDR2 is SVGEGT.

The J gene is TRBJ2-7, the V gene TRBV19; 7 bases map to TRBD2. Germline loops: CDR1 LNHDA, CDR2 SQIVND (reference sequence). The CDR3 spans 14 residues. J was trimmed by 2 bases and V by 3 bases; bases with no gene match: 4. CDR3 residues: CASSIVGGTYEQYF. The CDR3 DNA reads as TGTGCCAGTAGTATTGTGGGAGGGACCTACGAGCAGTACTTC. Full variable domain (remainder filled in from reference TRBV19 and TRBJ2-7): DGGITQSPKYLFRKEGQNVTLSCEQNLNHDAMYWYRQDPGQGLRLIYYSQIVNDFQKGDIAEGYSVSREKKESFPLTVTSAQKNPTAFYLCASSIVGGTYEQYFGPGTRLTVT.

CDR3 protein: CASSLTGGRAHNNEQFF. The CDR3 coding sequence is TGCGCCAGCAGCTTGACGGGCGGGCGGGCCCATAACAATGAGCAGTTCTTC. This chain links TRBV5-1 with TRBJ2-1; D perhaps matches TRBD2 (5 bases). This CDR3 has 17 residues. V shed 1 base and J shed 5 bases, with 19 bases lying between them. Per the germline V gene, CDR1 is SGHRS and CDR2 is YFSETQ.

The V gene is TRBV16, the J gene TRBJ1-1, with D unresolved. Germline CDR1 reads KGHSY; CDR2 reads FQNENV. There are 13 residues in the CDR3. V lost 6 bases, J lost 3 bases, and 11 bases lay in between. The CDR3 loop is CASSSLADTEAFF. The CDR3 region has the DNA TGTGCCAGCAGTTCACTAGCGGACACTGAAGCTTTCTTT.

The J gene is TRBJ2-3, the V gene TRBV14, with TRBD1 matching 7 bases. V lost 0 bases and J lost 4; bases outside the gene matches: 13. Looked up from germline, CDR1 is SGHDN and CDR2 is FVKESK. The CDR3 length is 18 residues. The CDR3 DNA reads TGTGCCAGCAGCCAAGATGGGGAAGGCAGGGACAGCGCAGATACGCAGTATTTT. It specifies CASSQDGEGRDSADTQYF.

The chain joins TRBV3-1 (or the pseudogene TRBV3-2) to TRBJ1-1; the match to TRBD1 covers 10 bases. The germline CDR1 and CDR2 sequences are LGHDT and YNNKEL (reference sequence). The CDR3 has 20 residues. Unmatched junction bases numbered 19, after V lost 3 bases and J lost 3 bases. The CDR3 sequence is CASSHLTGGFIGGDDTEAFF. CDR3 bases: TGTGCCAGCAGCCACCTGACAGGGGGCTTTATCGGTGGTGACGACACTGAAGCTTTCTTT.

V and J are TRBV5-1 and TRBJ1-2; 9 bases map to TRBD1. The trim removed 4 bases at V and 3 bases at J, leaving 10 bases unmatched. This CDR3 spans 16 amino acids. Looked up from germline, CDR1 is SGHRS and CDR2 is YFSETQ. CDR3 region: CASSRSGTGNDYGYTF. CDR3 coding DNA: TGCGCCAGCAGCCGATCCGGGACAGGGAACGACTATGGCTACACCTTC.

The genes are TRBV7-9 and TRBJ1-3, with 7 bases aligning to TRBD1. V lost 4 bases, J lost 2 bases, and 11 bases stayed unmatched. The CDR3 consists of 17 residues. The V gene's germline CDR1 is SEHNR and CDR2 FQNEAQ (reference sequence). The CDR3 region has the DNA TGTGCCAGCAGCTCATCCGACAGGGACTTCCCTGGAAACACCATATATTTT. Protein product: CASSSSDRDFPGNTIYF.

The V and J genes are TRBV6-4 and TRBJ2-7; TRBD1 is a possible D gene (5 bases). V lost 9 bases to trimming and J lost 5 bases, with 23 bases between them. Per the germline V gene, CDR1 is MRHNA and CDR2 is SNTAGT. The CDR3 sequence is 15 residues long. The CDR3: CASPQPRVRTDEQYF. Here the CDR3 DNA reads TGTGCCAGTCCCCAACCCAGGGTGAGGACCGACGAGCAGTACTTC.